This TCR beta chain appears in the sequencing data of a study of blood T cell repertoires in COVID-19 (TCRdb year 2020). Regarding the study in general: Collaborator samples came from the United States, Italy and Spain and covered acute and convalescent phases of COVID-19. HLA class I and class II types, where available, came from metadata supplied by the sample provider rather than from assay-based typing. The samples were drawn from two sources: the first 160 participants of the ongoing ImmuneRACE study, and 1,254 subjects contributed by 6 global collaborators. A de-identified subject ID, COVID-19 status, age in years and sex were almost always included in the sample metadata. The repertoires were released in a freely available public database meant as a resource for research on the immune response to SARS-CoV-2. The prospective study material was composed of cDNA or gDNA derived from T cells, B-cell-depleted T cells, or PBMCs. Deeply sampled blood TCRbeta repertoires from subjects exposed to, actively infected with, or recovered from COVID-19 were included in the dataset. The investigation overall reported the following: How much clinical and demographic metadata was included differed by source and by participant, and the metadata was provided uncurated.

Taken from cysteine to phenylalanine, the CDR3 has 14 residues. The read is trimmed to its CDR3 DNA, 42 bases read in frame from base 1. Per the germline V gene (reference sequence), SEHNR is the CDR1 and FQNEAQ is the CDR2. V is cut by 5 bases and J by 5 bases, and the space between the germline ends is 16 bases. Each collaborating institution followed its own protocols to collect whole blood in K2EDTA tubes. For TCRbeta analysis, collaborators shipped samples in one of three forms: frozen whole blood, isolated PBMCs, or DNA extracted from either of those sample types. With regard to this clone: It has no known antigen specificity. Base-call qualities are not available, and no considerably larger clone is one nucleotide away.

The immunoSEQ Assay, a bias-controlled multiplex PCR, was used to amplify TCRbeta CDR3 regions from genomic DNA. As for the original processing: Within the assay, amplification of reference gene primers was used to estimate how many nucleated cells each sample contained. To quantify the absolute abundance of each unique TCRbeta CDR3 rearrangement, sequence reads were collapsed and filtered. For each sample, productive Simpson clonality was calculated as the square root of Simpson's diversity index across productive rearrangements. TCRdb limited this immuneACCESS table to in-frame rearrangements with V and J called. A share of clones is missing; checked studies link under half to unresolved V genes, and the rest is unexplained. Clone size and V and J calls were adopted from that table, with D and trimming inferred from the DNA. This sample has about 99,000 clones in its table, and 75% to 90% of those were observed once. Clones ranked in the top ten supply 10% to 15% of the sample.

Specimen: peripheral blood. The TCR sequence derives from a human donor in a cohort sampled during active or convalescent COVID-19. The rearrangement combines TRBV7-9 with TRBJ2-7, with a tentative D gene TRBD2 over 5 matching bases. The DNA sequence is TGTGCCAGCAGCATCTTAGAGGGTAGCGACGAGCAGTACTTC. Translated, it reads CASSILEGSDEQYF.